A single T cell receptor beta chain is shown here with its context. Its antigen is as yet unknown. The germline V gene encodes CDR1 MGHRA and CDR2 YSYEKL. V was pared by 4 bases and J by 4 bases, with 11 bases of the junction left unmatched. There are 17 residues in the CDR3. These data belong to a study of long-term antiretroviral therapy in people with HIV. The authors ran the immunoSEQ assay, v3.0, at survey level. Profiled with immunoSEQ multiplex PCR; TCRdb holds only in-frame clones, not every one. This table holds approximately 21,000 clones, roughly 84% found once. Study-level points and caveats: Older ART regimens were possibly in use when the blood was collected between the mid-2000s and the late 2010s.

This sample comprised unsorted PBMCs, obtained at the start of antiretroviral therapy. The sequence was collected from a man aged 50-59 years with HIV. J is TRBJ1-4 and V is TRBV4-1; TRBD1 agrees at 8 bases. Here the CDR3 reads CASSRLDRAFFNEKLFF. The CDR3 DNA reads TGCGCCAGCAGCCGCTTGGACAGGGCCTTCTTTAATGAAAAACTGTTTTTT.